The rows below give T cell receptor beta chains drawn from one sample of a study of blood T cells in healthy people across ages. TCRdb independently ran MiXCR on the 5' RACE reads; one entry per CDR3 protein. The sample includes 1.5 million to 2 million distinct CDR3 sequences, 25% to 30% of them seen just once. Sequenced: blood. The source is a woman aged 30 to 39 in good health. The CDR3 runs from the conserved cysteine through the conserved F or W. Fields, in order: CDR3 protein, CDR3 DNA, J gene, D gene, V gene, clone size. The D gene is left open where the match is weak. Size values are once, few and many counts, or a class for expanded clones, and some rows have none.

CDR3: CASSIYFGGSGNGYTF
DNA: TGTGCCAGCAGTATCTATTTTGGGGGATCCGGGAATGGCTACACCTTC
J: TRBJ1-2
D: NA
V: TRBV6-1
size: NA

CDR3: CASSLQGMANEKLFF
DNA: TGTGCCAGCAGCTTACAGGGGATGGCTAATGAAAAACTGTTTTTT
J: TRBJ1-4
D: NA
V: TRBV7-6
size: NA

CDR3: CAISEDREVAEAFF
DNA: TGTGCCATCAGTGAGGACAGGGAGGTCGCTGAAGCTTTCTTT
J: TRBJ1-1
D: TRBD1
V: TRBV10-3
size: NA

CDR3: CSAWGLSYEQYF
DNA: TGCAGTGCGTGGGGCCTCTCCTACGAGCAGTACTTC
J: TRBJ2-7
D: NA
V: TRBV20-1
size: NA

CDR3: CATSDSISQGRPHNEQFF
DNA: TGTGCCACCAGTGATTCTATATCACAGGGGAGACCCCACAATGAGCAGTTCTTC
J: TRBJ2-1
D: TRBD1
V: TRBV24-1
size: few

CDR3: CSAGRQRTQETQYF
DNA: TGCAGTGCTGGGCGACAGAGAACTCAAGAGACCCAGTACTTC
J: TRBJ2-5
D: NA
V: TRBV20-1
size: NA

CDR3: CASSLVGVPAFF
DNA: TGTGCCAGCAGCCTAGTTGGAGTTCCAGCTTTCTTT
J: TRBJ1-1
D: NA
V: TRBV3-1
size: NA

CDR3: CASSIRDKGSEQYF
DNA: TGTGCCAGCAGTATTCGGGACAAAGGGAGTGAGCAGTACTTC
J: TRBJ2-4
D: NA
V: TRBV6-6
size: NA

CDR3: CASSSGTAGYGYTF
DNA: TGCGCCAGCAGCTCCGGGACGGCTGGGTATGGCTACACCTTC
J: TRBJ1-2
D: NA
V: TRBV5-1
size: many

CDR3: CASRGRGARKFDNEQFF
DNA: TGTGCCAGCAGGGGGAGGGGTGCCCGGAAATTCGACAATGAGCAGTTCTTC
J: TRBJ2-1
D: TRBD2
V: TRBV2
size: NA

CDR3: CASTDKGGGWNEQFF
DNA: TGTGCCAGCACCGATAAAGGGGGGGGCTGGAATGAGCAGTTCTTC
J: TRBJ2-1
D: NA
V: TRBV7-9
size: few

CDR3: CASMDPGGGVTGELFF
DNA: TGTGCCAGCATGGACCCAGGGGGTGGAGTCACCGGGGAGCTGTTTTTT
J: TRBJ2-2
D: TRBD1
V: TRBV6-6
size: once

CDR3: CSARGGGRSGGELFF
DNA: TGCAGTGCTAGAGGGGGCGGGAGAAGCGGCGGGGAGCTGTTTTTT
J: TRBJ2-2
D: TRBD2
V: TRBV20-1
size: NA

CDR3: CASSQVLNGKLFF
DNA: TGTGCCAGCAGCCAAGTATTAAATGGAAAACTGTTTTTT
J: TRBJ1-4
D: NA
V: TRBV3-1
size: NA

CDR3: CASSLKGLAFMAGELFF
DNA: TGCGCCAGCAGTCTCAAGGGACTAGCGTTTATGGCCGGGGAGCTGTTTTTT
J: TRBJ2-2
D: TRBD2
V: TRBV4-1
size: NA

CDR3: CASSGARDNEQFF
DNA: TGTGCCAGCAGCGGAGCGAGGGACAATGAGCAGTTCTTC
J: TRBJ2-1
D: NA
V: TRBV13
size: NA

CDR3: CASSFLVVNTEAFF
DNA: TGTGCCAGCAGTTTTTTGGTGGTTAACACTGAAGCTTTCTTT
J: TRBJ1-1
D: NA
V: TRBV12-3/TRBV12-4
size: NA

CDR3: CAIRNRDEQFF
DNA: TGTGCCATCAGGAACAGGGATGAGCAGTTCTTC
J: TRBJ2-1
D: NA
V: TRBV10-3
size: NA

CDR3: CASRFIPGELFF
DNA: TGCGCCAGCAGGTTTATCCCCGGGGAGCTGTTTTTT
J: TRBJ2-2
D: NA
V: TRBV5-1
size: NA

CDR3: CASSLLPRGNTEAFF
DNA: TGCGCCAGCAGCCTCCTCCCCAGGGGGAACACTGAAGCTTTCTTT
J: TRBJ1-1
D: NA
V: TRBV5-1
size: NA

CDR3: CASSAVEVGAEAFF
DNA: TGTGCCAGCAGTGCCGTCGAGGTGGGGGCTGAAGCTTTCTTT
J: TRBJ1-1
D: NA
V: TRBV12-3/TRBV12-4
size: NA

CDR3: CASTGQGGSYEQYF
DNA: TGTGCCAGCACGGGACAGGGAGGCTCCTACGAGCAGTACTTC
J: TRBJ2-7
D: TRBD1
V: TRBV12-3/TRBV12-4
size: NA

CDR3: CATSRDRGGTQYF
DNA: TGTGCCACCAGCAGGGACCGCGGAGGGACCCAGTACTTC
J: TRBJ2-5
D: NA
V: TRBV15
size: few

CDR3: CASSHPLGGRTYNEQFF
DNA: TGTGCCAGCAGCCACCCGTTGGGCGGGAGGACCTACAATGAGCAGTTCTTC
J: TRBJ2-1
D: TRBD2
V: TRBV7-9
size: many

CDR3: CASSVKDRDIYTEAFF
DNA: TGTGCCAGCAGCGTAAAGGACAGGGACATATACACTGAAGCTTTCTTT
J: TRBJ1-1
D: TRBD1
V: TRBV9
size: NA

CDR3: CASTHFSGSPYEQYF
DNA: TGTGCCAGCACCCACTTTAGCGGGAGCCCCTACGAGCAGTACTTC
J: TRBJ2-7
D: TRBD2
V: TRBV7-2
size: NA

CDR3: CSVTSAGTGVTDTQYF
DNA: TGCAGTGTTACCAGCGCCGGGACAGGGGTAACAGATACGCAGTATTTT
J: TRBJ2-3
D: TRBD1
V: TRBV20-1
size: NA

CDR3: CASSQQTGDPQETQYF
DNA: TGTGCCAGCAGCCAACAGACCGGAGATCCCCAAGAGACCCAGTACTTC
J: TRBJ2-5
D: NA
V: TRBV4-2
size: NA

CDR3: CASSLMGYGYTF
DNA: TGTGCCAGCAGCCTGATGGGGTATGGCTACACCTTC
J: TRBJ1-2
D: NA
V: TRBV7-3
size: many

CDR3: CASSLDGHYGYTF
DNA: TGTGCCAGCAGCCTAGACGGGCACTATGGCTACACCTTC
J: TRBJ1-2
D: NA
V: TRBV5-4
size: NA

CDR3: CASSRGQGTASYEQYF
DNA: TGCGCCAGCAGCAGAGGACAGGGGACGGCGTCCTACGAGCAGTACTTC
J: TRBJ2-7
D: TRBD1
V: TRBV5-1
size: few

CDR3: CAIAGGGTSAVERYF
DNA: TGTGCCATCGCGGGGGGGGGAACTAGTGCGGTGGAGCGGTACTTC
J: TRBJ2-7
D: TRBD2
V: TRBV10-3
size: NA

CDR3: CASNSGRNTEAFF
DNA: TGTGCCAGTAACTCAGGGAGGAACACTGAAGCTTTCTTT
J: TRBJ1-1
D: NA
V: TRBV6-5
size: NA

CDR3: CASSALTGAGANVLTF
DNA: TGTGCCAGCAGCGCCCTGACAGGGGCCGGGGCCAACGTCCTGACTTTC
J: TRBJ2-6
D: TRBD1
V: TRBV7-9
size: many

CDR3: CSARRGETEAFF
DNA: TGCAGTGCTAGAAGGGGGGAAACTGAAGCTTTCTTT
J: TRBJ1-1
D: NA
V: TRBV20-1
size: NA

CDR3: CASSQDLTTGPRKKLFF
DNA: TGCGCCAGCAGCCAAGATCTGACGACAGGACCTAGGAAAAAACTGTTTTTT
J: TRBJ1-4
D: NA
V: TRBV4-1
size: many

CDR3: CASSIGTGGPNEQFF
DNA: TGTGCCAGTAGTATAGGGACAGGGGGCCCAAATGAGCAGTTCTTC
J: TRBJ2-1
D: TRBD1
V: TRBV19
size: NA

CDR3: CASSETGPDGYTF
DNA: TGTGCCAGCAGTGAAACAGGGCCGGATGGCTACACCTTC
J: TRBJ1-2
D: NA
V: TRBV6-5
size: many

CDR3: CAIREGQGNYGYTF
DNA: TGTGCCATCAGAGAGGGACAGGGTAACTATGGCTACACCTTC
J: TRBJ1-2
D: TRBD1
V: TRBV10-3
size: NA

CDR3: CSVEIPSGFTDTQYF
DNA: TGCAGCGTTGAAATCCCTAGCGGATTCACAGATACGCAGTATTTT
J: TRBJ2-3
D: TRBD2
V: TRBV29-1
size: few

CDR3: CASTPIRGTSIHEQFF
DNA: TGTGCCAGCACCCCCATCCGCGGGACTAGTATCCATGAGCAGTTCTTC
J: TRBJ2-1
D: TRBD2
V: TRBV6-2/TRBV6-3
size: few

CDR3: CSVEVVSQGSYEQYF
DNA: TGCAGCGTTGAAGTAGTATCACAGGGGAGCTACGAGCAGTACTTC
J: TRBJ2-7
D: TRBD1
V: TRBV29-1
size: NA

CDR3: CSAPDRGGTGLNERYF
DNA: TGCAGTGCTCCGGACCGGGGCGGGACGGGACTCAATGAGCGGTACTTC
J: TRBJ2-5
D: NA
V: TRBV20-1
size: NA

CDR3: CASSTGATAGDEQFF
DNA: TGTGCCAGCAGCACGGGGGCAACGGCGGGGGATGAGCAGTTCTTC
J: TRBJ2-1
D: NA
V: TRBV7-2
size: NA

CDR3: CASSNYMASGETQYF
DNA: TGTGCCAGCAGTAACTATATGGCTAGCGGTGAGACCCAGTACTTC
J: TRBJ2-5
D: TRBD2
V: TRBV7-2
size: NA

CDR3: CASGAEIRTDTQYF
DNA: TGTGCTAGTGGTGCCGAGATTAGGACAGATACGCAGTATTTT
J: TRBJ2-3
D: NA
V: TRBV12-5
size: NA

CDR3: CSARGWAGAQQETQYF
DNA: TGCAGTGCTAGAGGTTGGGCGGGGGCCCAACAAGAGACCCAGTACTTC
J: TRBJ2-5
D: NA
V: TRBV20-1
size: many

CDR3: CSAREGVGSPLHF
DNA: TGCAGTGCTAGAGAAGGGGTTGGGTCACCCCTCCACTTT
J: TRBJ1-6
D: NA
V: TRBV20-1
size: NA

CDR3: CASSLGGSDSGYTF
DNA: TGTGCCAGCAGCTTAGGTGGCAGCGACTCGGGCTACACCTTC
J: TRBJ1-2
D: NA
V: TRBV7-8
size: NA

CDR3: CASSLALFDRGRSSYEQYF
DNA: TGTGCCAGCAGTTTGGCCCTTTTCGACAGGGGCAGATCCTCCTACGAGCAGTACTTC
J: TRBJ2-7
D: TRBD1
V: TRBV28
size: few

CDR3: CASSRLAGIETNEQFF
DNA: TGTGCCAGCAGCCGTCTAGCGGGAATTGAGACCAATGAGCAGTTCTTC
J: TRBJ2-1
D: TRBD2
V: TRBV7-2
size: NA

CDR3: CSVGGWQGNHEQYF
DNA: TGCAGCGTTGGGGGTTGGCAGGGCAATCACGAGCAGTACTTC
J: TRBJ2-7
D: NA
V: TRBV29-1
size: NA

CDR3: CASSSFGTSYNEQFF
DNA: TGTGCCAGCAGTTCCTTCGGGACTTCCTACAATGAGCAGTTCTTC
J: TRBJ2-1
D: NA
V: TRBV2
size: NA

CDR3: CSARRVAGVSREPQHF
DNA: TGCAGTGCCCGGAGAGTGGCAGGGGTTTCGAGGGAGCCCCAGCATTTT
J: TRBJ1-5
D: NA
V: TRBV20-1
size: few

CDR3: CASSPSAATVFEQYF
DNA: TGTGCCAGCAGTCCGAGCGCGGCGACAGTGTTCGAGCAGTACTTC
J: TRBJ2-7
D: NA
V: TRBV28
size: many

CDR3: CSARGGAAETQYF
DNA: TGCAGTGCTAGAGGGGGTGCCGCGGAGACCCAGTACTTC
J: TRBJ2-5
D: NA
V: TRBV20-1
size: few